The rows below give T cell receptor beta chains drawn from one sample of a study of beta chain features in type 1 diabetes. TCRdb's copy holds only in-frame clones and misses some; the assay was immunoSEQ multiplex PCR. This sample has roughly 51,000 clones; around 56% occur once, and the top ten carry 2.6%. The specimen sequenced was Tregs from blood. The receptors derive from a woman in her forties with type 1 diabetes. CDR3s include the opening cysteine and the closing phenylalanine or tryptophan. A D gene is named only where the DNA matches it firmly. Some rows mark clone size as missing; the rest say once, few, many or name a class of expanded clone.

>TRBJ2-5|TRBV30|12|.|TRBD1
TGTGCCTGGGGGACAGGGAAAGAGACCCAGTACTTC
CAWGTGKETQYF
>TRBJ2-2|TRBV4-2|16|.|TRBD1
TGTGCCAGCAGCCAGCGACCAGGGGGCAACCCCGGGGAGCTGTTTTTT
CASSQRPGGNPGELFF
>TRBJ2-2|TRBV18|15|.|.
TGTGCCAGCTCACCGGCGGTGGGGAGGACCGGGGAGCTGTTTTTT
CASSPAVGRTGELFF
>TRBJ2-2|TRBV7-2|16|once|TRBD2
TGTGCCAGCAGCCTTGTAGCGGGAGCGGGAGACGGGGAGCTGTTTTTT
CASSLVAGAGDGELFF
>TRBJ1-1|TRBV19|15|.|.
TGTGCCAGTAGCCCTCCAGGGAACCTGAACACTGAAGCTTTCTTT
CASSPPGNLNTEAFF
>TRBJ1-1|TRBV7-2|16|.|TRBD1
TGTGCCAGCAGCTTAGATTGGGACAGGGGGCGGACTGAAGCTTTCTTT
CASSLDWDRGRTEAFF
>TRBJ2-5|TRBV6-6|11|.|.
TGTGCCAGCAGGGTTGGCAAGACCCAGTACTTC
CASRVGKTQYF
>TRBJ2-3|TRBV2|14|few|.
TGTGCCAGCAGTGGGACAGCTAGCACAGATACGCAGTATTTT
CASSGTASTDTQYF
>TRBJ2-3|TRBV7-9|16|.|TRBD2
TGTGCCAGCAGCTTAAGCGGGGCCGTTTTCACAGATACGCAGTATTTT
CASSLSGAVFTDTQYF
>TRBJ2-7|TRBV5-5|15|.|.
TGTGCCAGCAGCCCGGACGACCGCGGGACGTACGAGCAGTACTTC
CASSPDDRGTYEQYF
>TRBJ2-1|TRBV4-3|15|.|.
TGCGCCAGCAGCGACAGTGGTAGCTCCTACAATGAGCAGTTCTTC
CASSDSGSSYNEQFF
>TRBJ2-7|TRBV5-1|14|.|TRBD2
TGCGCCAGCAGTCGGGGGGACGGCTCCTACGAGCAGTACTTC
CASSRGDGSYEQYF